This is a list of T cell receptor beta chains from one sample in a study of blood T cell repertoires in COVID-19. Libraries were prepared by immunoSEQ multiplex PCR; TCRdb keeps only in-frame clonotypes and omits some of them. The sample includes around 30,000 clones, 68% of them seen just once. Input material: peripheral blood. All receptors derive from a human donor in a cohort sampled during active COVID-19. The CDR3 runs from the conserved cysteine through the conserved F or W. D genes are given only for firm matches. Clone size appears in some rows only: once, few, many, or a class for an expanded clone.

CASSLERTAHEQYF | TGTGCCAGCAGCTTAGAGAGGACAGCACACGAGCAGTACTTC | TRBJ2-7 | TRBV7-8 | - | -
CGYGDKGDTQYF | TGTGGGTACGGGGATAAGGGAGATACGCAGTATTTT | TRBJ2-3 | TRBV28 | once | -
CASSLNNYEQYF | TGTGCCAGCAGCTTAAATAACTACGAGCAGTACTTC | TRBJ2-7 | TRBV7-2 | - | -
CASSRTGNTEQFF | TGTGCCAGCAGTCGGACAGGTAACACTGAGCAGTTCTTC | TRBJ2-1 | TRBV2 | - | TRBD1
CATSDHGTGWGTNEQFF | TGTGCCACCAGTGACCACGGGACAGGGTGGGGAACGAATGAGCAGTTCTTC | TRBJ2-1 | TRBV24-1 | - | TRBD1
CASRTTGGSYEQYF | TGTGCCAGCAGAACGACAGGGGGGTCCTACGAGCAGTACTTC | TRBJ2-7 | TRBV28 | few | TRBD1
CASSLGRAGPNTGELFF | TGTGCCAGCAGCCTAGGGCGGGCGGGACCAAACACCGGGGAGCTGTTTTTT | TRBJ2-2 | TRBV28 | - | -
CASSIPRDRATYEQYF | TGTGCCAGCTCCATACCCCGGGACAGGGCAACCTACGAGCAGTACTTC | TRBJ2-7 | TRBV18 | few | TRBD1
CASSSGRRDNEQFF | TGCGCCAGCAGCTCGGGACGGAGGGACAATGAGCAGTTCTTC | TRBJ2-1 | TRBV5-1 | - | -
CASSLTPGAPNTEAFF | TGTGCCAGCAGTTTGACGCCAGGGGCACCGAACACTGAAGCTTTCTTT | TRBJ1-1 | TRBV28 | once | -
CASSLGSRTGVNGYTF | TGTGCCAGCAGCTTGGGGTCTCGGACAGGGGTAAATGGCTACACCTTC | TRBJ1-2 | TRBV5-6 | once | TRBD1
CASSLGQLNTEAFF | TGTGCCAGCAGCCTGGGACAACTGAACACTGAAGCTTTCTTT | TRBJ1-1 | TRBV11-2 | - | -
CATSDPGQGGDTQYF | TGTGCCACCAGTGACCCGGGACAGGGCGGAGATACGCAGTATTTT | TRBJ2-3 | TRBV24-1 | once | TRBD1
CASSPLQRYSANTEAFF | TGTGCCAGCAGCCCTTTACAACGTTACAGTGCGAACACTGAAGCTTTCTTT | TRBJ1-1 | TRBV7-3 | - | -
CASSLQGDRFGYTF | TGCGCCAGCAGCTTACAGGGGGACAGGTTTGGCTACACCTTC | TRBJ1-2 | TRBV5-1 | few | TRBD1
CASRDRASEKLFF | TGTGCCAGCCGGGACAGGGCATCTGAAAAACTGTTTTTT | TRBJ1-4 | TRBV28 | - | TRBD1
CAISEPSLSGANVLTF | TGTGCCATCAGTGAGCCCAGTCTCTCTGGGGCCAACGTCCTGACTTTC | TRBJ2-6 | TRBV10-3 | - | -
CASSYKTGREQYF | TGTGCCAGCAGTTATAAGACAGGGAGAGAGCAGTACTTC | TRBJ2-7 | TRBV27 | - | TRBD1
CASTPRSGRAPDTQYF | TGTGCCAGCACTCCGCGGAGCGGGAGGGCCCCAGATACGCAGTATTTT | TRBJ2-3 | TRBV7-2 | - | TRBD2
CASAGTANEKLFF | TGTGCCAGCGCCGGGACTGCCAATGAAAAACTGTTTTTT | TRBJ1-4 | TRBV27 | - | -
CASSLSGSSYNEQFF | TGCGCCAGCAGCTTGAGTGGGAGTTCCTACAATGAGCAGTTCTTC | TRBJ2-1 | TRBV5-1 | once | -
CASSETGAGSSPLHF | TGTGCCAGTAGTGAGACAGGGGCCGGGAGTTCACCCCTCCACTTT | TRBJ1-6 | TRBV19 | few | TRBD1
CASSLTGFSYNEQFF | TGTGCCAGCAGCTTAACGGGTTTCTCCTACAATGAGCAGTTCTTC | TRBJ2-1 | TRBV7-6 | - | -
CASSAQGVRGYTF | TGTGCCAGCAGCGCTCAGGGTGTCCGTGGCTACACCTTC | TRBJ1-2 | TRBV28 | - | -
CASRQSDRGYPQHF | TGTGCCAGCAGGCAATCCGACAGGGGCTATCCCCAGCATTTT | TRBJ1-5 | TRBV5-8 | - | TRBD1
CASSPSGSTTQYF | TGTGCCAGCAGCCCCAGCGGGAGCACGACCCAGTACTTC | TRBJ2-5 | TRBV5-4 | - | TRBD2
CAISERQNTEAFF | TGTGCCATCAGTGAAAGACAGAACACTGAAGCTTTCTTT | TRBJ1-1 | TRBV10-3 | - | -
CASSFSGGTEAFF | TGTGCCAGCAGTTTCTCAGGGGGCACTGAAGCTTTCTTT | TRBJ1-1 | TRBV6-5 | once | TRBD1
CASRTGGMNTEAFF | TGTGCCAGCAGAACAGGGGGGATGAACACTGAAGCTTTCTTT | TRBJ1-1 | TRBV27 | - | TRBD1
CASSLRLAGGQTQYF | TGTGCCAGCAGTTTACGGCTAGCGGGAGGACAGACCCAGTACTTC | TRBJ2-5 | TRBV27 | - | TRBD2
CASSSQAGSYGYTF | TGTGCCAGCAGCTCACAGGCAGGGTCCTATGGCTACACCTTC | TRBJ1-2 | TRBV7-8 | - | -
CASSQTEPGLAFSNEQFF | TGCGCCAGCAGCCAAACCGAACCGGGACTAGCGTTTTCTAATGAGCAGTTCTTC | TRBJ2-1 | TRBV4-3 | once | TRBD2
CASSLSTGSDTQYF | TGTGCCAGCAGCCTATCGACAGGGTCGGATACGCAGTATTTT | TRBJ2-3 | TRBV7-3 | - | TRBD1
CASSRANEKLFF | TGTGCCAGCAGCCGGGCTAATGAAAAACTGTTTTTT | TRBJ1-4 | TRBV2 | - | -
CASSLVGGAGANVLTF | TGTGCCAGCAGCTTAGTCGGGGGGGCTGGGGCCAACGTCCTGACTTTC | TRBJ2-6 | TRBV7-2 | - | TRBD2
CASSSPYLQGVMAEAFF | TGTGCCAGCAGCTCGCCTTACTTACAGGGGGTGATGGCTGAAGCTTTCTTT | TRBJ1-1 | TRBV7-9 | - | TRBD1
CSAVEGTVQYF | TGCAGTGCTGTTGAAGGGACAGTACAGTACTTC | TRBJ2-7 | TRBV20-1 | once | TRBD1
CASSLLGSLDEQYF | TGTGCCAGCAGTTTACTCGGGAGTCTCGACGAGCAGTACTTC | TRBJ2-7 | TRBV28 | medium-sized | -
CASSVTWTGLNEQFF | TGTGCCAGCAGCGTAACATGGACAGGGCTCAATGAGCAGTTCTTC | TRBJ2-1 | TRBV9 | few | TRBD1
CASSLAGPSGTGETQYF | TGTGCCAGCAGCTTAGCGGGACCTAGCGGGACGGGTGAGACCCAGTACTTC | TRBJ2-5 | TRBV7-7 | - | TRBD2
CASSDPNFSDGPYNEQFF | TGTGCCAGCAGTGACCCTAACTTTAGCGATGGGCCCTACAATGAGCAGTTCTTC | TRBJ2-1 | TRBV2 | few | -
CASSQGRSTDTQYF | TGTGCCAGCAGCCAGGGCAGAAGCACAGATACGCAGTATTTT | TRBJ2-3 | TRBV3-1/TRBV3-2 | few | -
CASSQIDSAEAFF | TGTGCCAGCTCACAAATCGACAGTGCTGAAGCTTTCTTT | TRBJ1-1 | TRBV18 | many | -
CASSGGTGVNEQFF | TGTGCCAGCAGCGGTGGGACAGGGGTCAATGAGCAGTTCTTC | TRBJ2-1 | TRBV7-3 | - | TRBD1
CASSYGGGAYEQYF | TGTGCCAGCAGTTACGGCGGCGGCGCCTACGAGCAGTACTTC | TRBJ2-7 | TRBV6-2/TRBV6-3 | - | -
CASSSDRAMMNTEAFF | TGTGCCAGCAGTTCGGACAGGGCCATGATGAACACTGAAGCTTTCTTT | TRBJ1-1 | TRBV27 | - | TRBD1
CASSSGTAAGNTIYF | TGTGCCAGCAGTTCCGGGACAGCGGCTGGAAACACCATATATTTT | TRBJ1-3 | TRBV28 | - | TRBD1
CASSVLTAEKLFF | TGTGCCAGCAGCGTATTGACAGCTGAAAAACTGTTTTTT | TRBJ1-4 | TRBV9 | once | -
CSASLQGGDYGYTF | TGCAGTGCTAGTCTACAGGGGGGAGATTATGGCTACACCTTC | TRBJ1-2 | TRBV20-1 | - | TRBD1
CASSGPGTKDIQYF | TGTGCCAGCAGCGGGCCGGGGACAAAGGACATTCAGTACTTC | TRBJ2-4 | TRBV7-9 | - | -
CASSQQGLRSPLHF | TGCGCCAGCAGCCAACAGGGATTGCGTTCACCCCTCCACTTT | TRBJ1-6 | TRBV4-3 | - | -
CASSPSGQGREKLFF | TGCGCCAGCAGCCCCTCCGGACAGGGGCGAGAAAAACTGTTTTTT | TRBJ1-4 | TRBV4-3 | - | TRBD1